This TCR beta chain originates from a study of T cells after posttransplantation cyclophosphamide. The method was immunoSEQ multiplex PCR; TCRdb's version includes in-frame clones alone and lacks a portion of them. Among about 1,900 clones listed, less than 95% were seen once. A note on this clone: Its matching antigen is unknown.

The study, taken as a whole, reports: Blood and skin or GI T cell repertoires showed limited TRB overlap. Donor-recipient repertoire similarity was low at 1-2 months, rising over year one.

The CDR3 length is 15 residues. CDR1 and CDR2 from the germline V gene are KGHSY and FQNENV. J gave up 7 bases and V 5 bases, and 10 bases lay outside the gene matches. The sequence was collected from a woman in her forties or fifties in good health and a related stem cell transplant donor. The chain employs TRBV16 and TRBJ2-7, with TRBD1 matching over 11 bases. The sequenced sample was CD4+ T cells sorted from bone marrow. The CDR3, as DNA: TGTGCCAGCAGCGACCGCGGACAGGGGGCTGAGGAGCAGTACTTC. This translates into CASSDRGQGAEEQYF.